One sample yielded the 8 T cell receptor beta chains listed below, sequenced in a study of blood T cell repertoires in COVID-19. Method: immunoSEQ multiplex PCR; TCRdb's copy keeps in-frame clones and lacks some. The data hold 450,000 to 500,000 clones, with approximately 86% observed a single time. Sequenced: PBMCs or T cells enriched from blood (not recorded which). The receptors here all came from an older woman who had recovered from COVID-19.

This clone has ten or more counts. This chain connects TRBV5-6 to TRBJ2-7; the match to TRBD1 covers 10 bases. V lost 1 base to trimming and J lost 6 bases; unmatched junction nucleotides: 4. Germline V lookup: CDR1 SGHDT, CDR2 YYEEEE. The CDR3 runs 14 residues. The CDR3 nucleotides read TGTGCCAGCAGCTTGTTAGGACAGGGGGTCGAGCAGTACTTC. This translates into CASSLLGQGVEQYF.

The chain links TRBV10-3 to TRBJ1-3, with a possible D match to TRBD1 (6 bases). Trimming removed 4 bases at V and 0 bases at J, with 13 bases between. Germline V gene data show CDR1 as ENHRY and CDR2 as SYGVKD. The CDR3 runs 16 residues. The CDR3 loop reads CAISAGQISSGNTIYF. The CDR3 region has the DNA TGTGCCATCAGTGCCGGACAGATTTCCTCTGGAAACACCATATATTTT.

The CDR3 DNA reads as TGTGCCAGCAGCCAAGATTATTTGTCTATCTCCCAGCATTTT. Its translation is CASSQDYLSISQHF. V and J are TRBV3-1 (or the pseudogene TRBV3-2) and TRBJ1-5; D gene uncertain. The V end lost 0 bases, the J end lost 11 bases, and 14 bases lay between the germline ends. Per the germline V gene, CDR1 is LGHDT and CDR2 is YNNKEL (reference sequence). The CDR3 contains 14 residues.

V is TRBV7-2 and J is TRBJ2-1, with TRBD2 identical over 10 bases. The V gene end was trimmed by 6 bases and the J gene end by 6 bases; junction bases not matched to a gene: 11. The CDR3 sequence is 16 residues long. Per the germline V gene, CDR1 is SGHTA and CDR2 is FQGNSA. CDR3 sequence reads: CASSLSSGGARNEQFF. DNA of the CDR3: TGTGCCAGCAGTTTGAGCAGCGGGGGGGCGCGCAATGAGCAGTTCTTC.

CDR3 sequence reads: CASSMRETSLMNTEAFF. The DNA of the CDR3 is TGTGCCAGTAGTATGCGGGAAACATCTCTAATGAACACTGAAGCTTTCTTT. J is TRBJ1-1 and V is TRBV19; D gene uncertain. The V end lost 3 bases, the J end lost 0 bases, and 17 bases lay between the germline ends. This CDR3 has 17 amino acids. The germline gives CDR1 LNHDA, CDR2 SQIVND (reference sequence).

The rearrangement joins TRBV11-2 to TRBJ1-1; TRBD1 agrees at 8 bases. This CDR3 is 16 amino acids long. The trim removed 5 bases at V and 5 bases at J, leaving 13 bases unmatched. The germline V gene encodes CDR1 SGHAT and CDR2 FQNNGV. CDR3 sequence: CASSNLGGQGRTEAFF. The CDR3 DNA follows: TGTGCCAGCAGCAACCTTGGCGGACAGGGACGGACTGAAGCTTTCTTT.

This clone has a single count. The chain joins TRBV4-1 to TRBJ1-1, with D possibly matching TRBD1 (5 bases). CDR3 length equals 15 residues. With 1 base removed from V and 1 base from J, the gap between germline ends came to 10 bases. CDR1 and CDR2 (germline): MGHRA, YSYEKL. This CDR3 is CASSQGPGPNTEAFF. Written as DNA, the CDR3 is TGCGCCAGCAGCCAAGGGCCAGGGCCGAACACTGAAGCTTTCTTT.

The CDR3 DNA is TGTGCCAGCAGTTACTCAGGACACGGGTATCCTGGCTACACCTTC. It translates to CASSYSGHGYPGYTF. The chain has TRBV6-6 and TRBJ1-2; the D gene is possibly TRBD1 (5 bases). CDR1 and CDR2 (germline): MNHNY, SVGAGI (reference sequence). Trimming removed 0 bases from V and 7 bases from J, with 15 bases in between. The CDR3 runs 15 residues.